Sequencing of this TCR beta chain was carried out in a study of blood T cell repertoires in COVID-19. Whole-study context: PBMCs, B-cell-depleted T cells, or T cells were the source of the cDNA or gDNA that made up the material.

Per the authors' pipeline: Reference gene primer amplification in the assay estimated nucleated cell counts. Assay: immunoSEQ multiplex PCR; the TCRdb copy retains only in-frame clones and omits some. D and trimming come from the DNA, and the V and J calls and clone size come from that table. The sample shows roughly 140,000 clones, roughly 87% of them seen only once. This clone was counted a few times. With 0 bases clipped from V and 5 bases from J, the junction kept 7 bases outside the gene matches. This CDR3 is 16 amino acids long. Germline values: CDR1 KGHSH, CDR2 LQKENI. The sample taken for sequencing was peripheral blood. The clonotype was recovered from a man aged 65 to 85 with acute or convalescent COVID-19. V and J are TRBV18 and TRBJ1-1, with 9 bases matching TRBD1. The CDR3 DNA reads TGTGCCAGCTCACCACCGTACAGGGGGCGGAAGACTGAAGCTTTCTTT. It specifies CASSPPYRGRKTEAFF.